This T cell receptor beta chain was recorded in a study of OX40 agonist ivuxolimab in advanced cancers. Across the study: Males comprised 70% to 85% of the group, whose mean age was about 60 years (range about 23 to 80).

The method was immunoSEQ multiplex PCR; TCRdb's version includes in-frame clones alone and lacks a portion of them. This table holds tens of thousands of clones, approximately 90% found once. Per the germline V gene, CDR1 is SGHTA and CDR2 is FQGNSA. V shed 1 base and J shed 4 bases, with 7 bases lying between them. This CDR3 comprises 13 residues. The source material was CD4+ or CD8+ T cells sorted from blood, sampled in a trial of the OX40 agonist ivuxolimab. The rearrangement joins TRBV7-2 to TRBJ2-5, with D unclear. The receptor was isolated from an adult with an advanced solid tumor such as melanoma, head and neck, liver or kidney cancer. This CDR3 reads CASSLEPLETQYF. Here the CDR3 DNA reads TGTGCCAGCAGCTTAGAACCCCTAGAGACCCAGTACTTC.